This T cell receptor (beta chain) stems from a study of blood T cell repertoires in COVID-19. Turning to the study itself: Samples of COVID-19 (acute and convalescent) were obtained from the United States, Italy and Spain. T cells, B-cell-depleted T cells, or PBMCs provided the cDNA or gDNA that served as material.

Germline V lookup: CDR1 MDHEN, CDR2 SYDVKM. The CDR3 sequence is 15 residues long. The V gene end was trimmed by 6 bases and the J gene end by 4 bases; junction bases not matched to a gene: 10. The authors' processing: Amplification from reference gene primers served as the basis for estimated nucleated cell counts. This table comes from immunoSEQ multiplex PCR, and its TCRdb copy is limited to in-frame clones, with some not included. V and J calls plus clone size are reproduced from that table; the DNA served to infer D and trimming. The sample has a few hundred thousand clones, 88% seen once. This TCR was sampled from a woman aged 25 to 39 who had recovered from COVID-19. The rearrangement joins TRBV28 to TRBJ2-7; TRBD1 matches 9 bases. The sequenced sample was peripheral blood. In DNA, the CDR3 is TGTGCCAGCAGGAACAGGGGGCCCCTCGGATACGAGCAGTACTTC. Translated, it gives CASRNRGPLGYEQYF. The whole variable domain, remainder taken from reference TRBV28 and TRBJ2-7, is DVKVTQSSRYLVKRTGEKVFLECVQDMDHENMFWYRQDPGLGLRLIYFSYDVKMKEKGDIPEGYSVSREKKERFSLILESASTNQTSMYLCASRNRGPLGYEQYFGPGTRLTVT.